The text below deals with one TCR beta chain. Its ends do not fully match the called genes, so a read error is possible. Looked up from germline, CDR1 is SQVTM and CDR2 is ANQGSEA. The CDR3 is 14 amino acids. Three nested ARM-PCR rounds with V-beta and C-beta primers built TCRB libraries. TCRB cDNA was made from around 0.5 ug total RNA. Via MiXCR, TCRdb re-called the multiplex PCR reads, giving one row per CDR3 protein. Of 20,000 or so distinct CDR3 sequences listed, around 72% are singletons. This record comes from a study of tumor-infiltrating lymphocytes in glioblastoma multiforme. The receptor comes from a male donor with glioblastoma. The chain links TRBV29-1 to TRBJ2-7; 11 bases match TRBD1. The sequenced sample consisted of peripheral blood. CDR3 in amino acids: CSAQGTGGFYEQHF. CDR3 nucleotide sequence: TGCAGCGCTCAAGGGACAGGGGGGTTCTACGAGCAGCACTTC.